The 22 T cell receptor beta chains below were found in one sample sequenced in a study of T cell responses to AZD1222 COVID-19 vaccine. Assay: immunoSEQ multiplex PCR; the TCRdb copy retains only in-frame clones and omits some. This repertoire shows about 51,000 clones, over 85% found once; its top ten account for approximately 1.2%. The sequencing used peripheral blood, collected 28 days after the second AZD1222 dose. The receptors were gathered from an adult who received the AZD1222 COVID-19 vaccine.

The chain combines TRBV4-1 with TRBJ1-2, with a tentative D call TRBD1 (5 bases). The CDR3 runs 14 residues. The germline CDR1 and CDR2 sequences are MGHRA and YSYEKL. Trimming removed 4 bases from V and 6 bases from J, with 15 bases in between. CDR3: CASSPTGDHNGYTF. CDR3 sequence (DNA): TGCGCCAGCAGCCCCACTGGGGACCATAATGGCTACACCTTC.

The chain carries TRBV5-1 and TRBJ2-7; D possibly uses TRBD1 or TRBD2 (5 bases each). Germline V gene sequence: CDR1 SGHRS, CDR2 YFSETQ. The CDR3 is 13 amino acids. Trimming pared 5 bases from V and 3 bases from J, leaving 12 bases between. This chain's CDR3 is CASSYGDRYEQYF. The DNA for the CDR3 is TGCGCCAGCAGTTACGGGGACCGCTACGAGCAGTACTTC.

The chain links TRBV23-1 to TRBJ1-5; D unresolved. TRBV23-1 is treated as an ORF (open reading frame) with a function not yet certain. The CDR3 sequence is 14 residues long. V lost 4 bases and J 2 bases, leaving 9 bases between the germline ends. The CDR3: CASSRELGNQPQHF. DNA for the CDR3: TGCGCCAGCAGTCGGGAGTTAGGCAATCAGCCCCAGCATTTT.

The rearrangement uses TRBV28 and TRBJ1-2; D perhaps matches TRBD1 (6 bases). Deletions cut 6 bases from V and 1 base from J, with 15 bases between. The CDR3 runs 15 residues. The V gene's germline CDR1 is MDHEN and CDR2 SYDVKM. The CDR3 DNA is TGTGCCAGCAGATCCGGGGGGGCAGATAACTATGGCTACACCTTC. Translation gives CASRSGGADNYGYTF.

This clone was picked up one time. V gene TRBV9 combines with J gene TRBJ2-3; TRBD2 agrees at 8 bases. Germline trimming cut 3 bases from V and 5 bases from J; bases unmatched to any gene: 11. Germline CDR1 SGDLS, CDR2 YYNGEE. The CDR3 totals 16 residues. In DNA form, the CDR3 reads TGTGCCAGCAGCGAATTGATAGCGGGAATGGTAGATACGCAGTATTTT. Translation gives CASSELIAGMVDTQYF.

This rearrangement joins TRBV2 to TRBJ1-3; the D gene is possibly TRBD1 (6 bases). Germline V lookup: CDR1 SNHLY, CDR2 FYNNEI. The CDR3 totals 13 residues. Trimming removed 8 bases at V and 4 bases at J, with 12 bases between. The CDR3 sequence: CASAPGEGNTIYF. CDR3 nucleotide sequence: TGTGCCAGCGCCCCAGGGGAAGGAAACACCATATATTTT.

The V and J genes are TRBV6-5 and TRBJ2-7; weak D call: TRBD1 (6 bases). CDR1 and CDR2 (germline): MNHEY, SVGAGI. The V end lost 6 bases, the J end lost 1 base, and 10 bases lay between the germline ends. This CDR3 is built from 13 residues. CDR3 loop: CASRYGQSYEQYF. In DNA form, the CDR3 reads TGTGCCAGCAGATACGGACAGTCCTACGAGCAGTACTTC.

V gene TRBV5-4 combines with J gene TRBJ1-4; the match to TRBD1 covers 9 bases. The CDR3 has 16 amino acids. After removal of 0 bases from V and 7 bases from J, the junction contained 7 bases not matched to a gene. Looked up from germline, CDR1 is SGHNT and CDR2 is YYREEE (reference sequence). DNA of the CDR3: TGTGCCAGCAGCTTGGCCGTACAGGGGGCCGGTGAAAAACTGTTTTTT. Amino acid sequence: CASSLAVQGAGEKLFF.

The chain combines TRBV3-1 (or the pseudogene TRBV3-2) with TRBJ2-5; TRBD2 aligns across 12 bases. Germline CDR1 reads LGHDT; CDR2 reads YNNKEL (reference sequence). Unmatched junction bases numbered 12, after V lost 4 bases and J lost 3 bases. The CDR3 is made up of 18 amino acids. The DNA for the CDR3 is TGTGCCAGCAGCCCAAGGACTAGCGGGACCAGCTTTGAAGAGACCCAGTACTTC. Its translation is CASSPRTSGTSFEETQYF.

V is TRBV7-2 and J is TRBJ1-5; 7 bases map to TRBD1. The J segment lost 7 bases and the V segment lost 2 bases, leaving 8 bases of the junction unmatched. CDR3 length equals 15 residues. Germline CDR1 is SGHTA and CDR2 is FQGNSA. CDR3 in amino acids: CASSLRRDSMQPQHF. CDR3 DNA sequence: TGTGCCAGCAGCTTACGCCGGGACAGTATGCAGCCCCAGCATTTT.

The chain is built from TRBV7-8 and TRBJ2-7; unclear D gene. Trimming removed 6 bases at V and 1 base at J, with 10 bases between. This CDR3 is built from 13 residues. Germline CDR1 and CDR2: SGHVS and FQNEAQ. CDR3 sequence: CASSSLASYEQYF. CDR3 DNA sequence: TGTGCCAGCAGTTCCCTGGCTTCCTACGAGCAGTACTTC.

The chain carries TRBV11-2 and TRBJ2-7; unclear D gene. The CDR3 has 11 amino acids. Trimming took off 3 bases at V and 6 bases at J, with 6 bases between the two ends. The V gene's germline CDR1 is SGHAT and CDR2 FQNNGV. The CDR3 DNA reads TGTGCCAGCAGCTTTAGGAGCGAGCAGTACTTC. Its protein is CASSFRSEQYF.

This chain links TRBV20-1 with TRBJ1-2; no definite D call. The CDR3 is made up of 11 amino acids. The germline V and J ends were trimmed by 3 bases and 7 bases, with 9 bases remaining between them. Germline-derived CDR1 and CDR2 are DFQATT and SNEGSKA (reference sequence). The CDR3 spells CSASRVGGYTF. The CDR3 bases are TGCAGTGCTAGCCGGGTCGGTGGCTACACCTTC.

J is TRBJ1-3 and V is TRBV28; TRBD1 matches 7 bases. J lost 3 bases, V lost 5 bases, and 7 bases had no gene match. This CDR3 spans 15 amino acids. CDR1 is MDHEN and CDR2 is SYDVKM in the germline V gene. CDR3 nucleotide sequence: TGTGCCAGCAGTGCAACAGGGGTTCTTGGAAACACCATATATTTT. This sequence encodes CASSATGVLGNTIYF. Full variable domain (remainder filled in from reference TRBV28 and TRBJ1-3): DVKVTQSSRYLVKRTGEKVFLECVQDMDHENMFWYRQDPGLGLRLIYFSYDVKMKEKGDIPEGYSVSREKKERFSLILESASTNQTSMYLCASSATGVLGNTIYFGEGSWLTVV.

V gene TRBV29-1 combines with J gene TRBJ1-3, with 8 bases that match TRBD1. The CDR3 is 15 residues long. V trimming: 6 bases; J trimming: 0 bases; junction bases outside the gene matches: 7. Germline CDR1 reads SQVTM; CDR2 reads ANQGSEA. As DNA, the CDR3 is TGCAGCGTACTGACAGGGGCCTACTCTGGAAACACCATATATTTT. Amino acid sequence: CSVLTGAYSGNTIYF.

The chain recombines TRBV9 with TRBJ2-3; 9 bases map to TRBD1. This CDR3 region has 16 residues. Germline V CDR1 and CDR2: SGDLS, YYNGEE. V shed 4 bases and J 0 bases; nucleotides not matched to a gene: 6. The CDR3 here is CASSRNRGQSTDTQYF. The DNA of the CDR3 is TGTGCCAGCAGCAGGAACAGGGGGCAGAGCACAGATACGCAGTATTTT.

The rearrangement joins TRBV28 to TRBJ2-7; the match to TRBD2 covers 10 bases. V trimming: 11 bases; J trimming: 0 bases; junction bases outside the gene matches: 13. CDR3 length equals 16 residues. Germline CDR1 MDHEN, CDR2 SYDVKM. CDR3 DNA: TGTGCCTCGGGACTTACAGCGGGAGGGACCTCCTACGAGCAGTACTTC. Translated: CASGLTAGGTSYEQYF.

This sequence joins TRBV4-3 and TRBJ2-7, with TRBD1 identical over 11 bases. V lost 2 bases and J lost 9; bases outside the gene matches: 9. Germline CDR1 LGHNA, CDR2 YSLEER. CDR3 length equals 15 residues. The CDR3 sequence: CASSQRDRGNFGQYF. CDR3 sequence (DNA): TGCGCCAGCAGCCAAAGGGACAGGGGGAACTTCGGGCAGTACTTC.

The chain couples TRBV18 to TRBJ1-1; TRBD1 is a possible D gene (6 bases). Germline loops: CDR1 KGHSH, CDR2 LQKENI. V was shortened by 4 bases and J by 3 bases, with 9 bases between the two germline ends. The length of the CDR3 is 13 residues. CDR3 region: CASSLRGDTEAFF. CDR3 DNA: TGTGCCAGCTCACTTAGGGGGGACACTGAAGCTTTCTTT.

The gene calls are TRBV13 and TRBJ2-3, with 8 bases fitting TRBD1. This CDR3 region has 16 residues. Germline V gene lookup returns CDR1 PRHDT and CDR2 FYEKMQ (reference sequence). V lost 8 bases and J lost 3; bases outside the gene matches: 13. CDR3 in DNA: TGTGCCAGCTCTTCTGGGTGGACAGGGTTGACAGATACGCAGTATTTT. It is translated as CASSSGWTGLTDTQYF. Looking up the rest from reference TRBV13 and TRBJ2-3 gives the full variable domain: AAGVIQSPRHLIKEKRETATLKCYPIPRHDTVYWYQQGPGQDPQFLISFYEKMQSDKGSIPDRFSAQQFSDYHSELNMSSLELGDSALYFCASSSGWTGLTDTQYFGPGTRLTVL.

The V and J genes are TRBV4-1 and TRBJ2-7, with D tentatively TRBD1 or TRBD2 (6 bases each). The CDR3 covers 16 residues. V lost 0 bases and J lost 2, with 14 bases in between. The germline gives CDR1 MGHRA, CDR2 YSYEKL. The CDR3 loop is CASSQESSRGPYEQYF. The CDR3 nucleotides are TGCGCCAGCAGCCAAGAGTCTAGCCGGGGGCCCTACGAGCAGTACTTC.

This clone appeared a few times. The chain couples TRBV7-2 to TRBJ2-5, with no clear D. V shed 1 base and J shed 2 bases, with 5 bases lying between them. The germline V gene encodes CDR1 SGHTA and CDR2 FQGNSA. The CDR3 loop spans 13 amino acids. The CDR3 DNA is TGTGCCAGCAGCTTAGTGGGGCAAGAGACCCAGTACTTC. Its protein is CASSLVGQETQYF.